Listed here are 23 T cell receptor beta chains from one sample, sequenced in a study of OX40 agonist ivuxolimab in advanced cancers. Generated by immunoSEQ multiplex PCR, the TCRdb table keeps only in-frame clones and is missing some. The sample has about 89,000 clones; roughly 88% are singletons. The sample consisted of CD4+ or CD8+ T cells sorted from blood, taken in a trial of the OX40 agonist ivuxolimab. All receptors come from an adult with an advanced solid tumor such as melanoma, head and neck, liver or kidney cancer.

The chain combines TRBV18 with TRBJ2-6, with D maybe TRBD1 (6 bases). The V gene lost 2 bases and the J gene lost 0 bases, with 11 bases spanning the gap. CDR1 and CDR2 (germline): KGHSH, LQKENI. The CDR3 covers 17 residues. In DNA, the CDR3 is TGTGCCAGCTCACCAACACAGGGAGTCTCTGGGGCCAACGTCCTGACTTTC. This codes for CASSPTQGVSGANVLTF.

V is TRBV7-2 and J is TRBJ2-7; D possibly corresponds to TRBD1 (6 bases). This CDR3 is 15 amino acids long. Trimming pared 3 bases from V and 3 bases from J, leaving 15 bases between. Germline CDR1 and CDR2: SGHTA and FQGNSA. CDR3 amino acids: CASSFTGPSGYEQYF. CDR3 DNA sequence: TGTGCCAGCAGCTTCACAGGGCCCTCGGGCTACGAGCAGTACTTC.

The rearrangement uses TRBV5-1 and TRBJ2-7; the D gene is possibly TRBD2 (6 bases). V dropped 0 bases and J dropped 3 bases, with 7 bases sitting between them. This CDR3 comprises 13 residues. Per the germline V gene, CDR1 is SGHRS and CDR2 is YFSETQ. Here the CDR3 DNA reads TGCGCCAGCAGCTTGGTAGCGGACTACGAGCAGTACTTC. Amino acid sequence: CASSLVADYEQYF.

The CDR3 DNA reads TGTGCCACCAGCGTTACGAGGACAATGAACACTGAAGCTTTCTTT. This encodes CATSVTRTMNTEAFF. This chain joins TRBV15 and TRBJ1-1; D might be TRBD1 (5 bases). The germline CDR1 and CDR2 sequences are LNHNV and YYDKDF (reference sequence). The CDR3 is 15 amino acids. The ends were cut back, 5 bases at V and 0 bases at J, with 13 bases in the middle.

The chain joins TRBV9 to TRBJ1-1; 8 bases are a match to TRBD1. CDR1 is SGDLS and CDR2 is YYNGEE in the germline V gene. The CDR3 has 14 residues. The junction had 6 bases not matched to a gene; V was cut back by 3 bases and J by 5 bases. The DNA for the CDR3 is TGTGCCAGCAGCGCCCAGGGGGCAGGGACTGAAGCTTTCTTT. Its protein product is CASSAQGAGTEAFF.

V gene TRBV9 combines with J gene TRBJ1-6; 8 nucleotides agree with TRBD1. CDR1 SGDLS and CDR2 YYNGEE come from the germline V gene. The CDR3 covers 14 residues. V lost 5 bases and J lost 8; bases outside the gene matches: 6. The chain's CDR3 is CASSTTGADSPLHF. The CDR3 DNA reads as TGTGCCAGCAGTACGACAGGGGCGGATTCACCCCTCCACTTT.

This clone was recorded only once. The chain recombines TRBV11-3 with TRBJ2-2, with D perhaps TRBD1 (6 bases). CDR3 size: 14 residues. The germline CDR1 and CDR2 sequences are SGHNT and YENEEA. V dropped 5 bases and J dropped 4 bases, with 11 bases sitting between them. For the CDR3, the DNA is TGTGCCAGCAGCCCCGACAGGACCACCGGGGAGCTGTTTTTT. Translation: CASSPDRTTGELFF.

The rearrangement links TRBV27 to TRBJ2-1; 7 bases line up with TRBD2. From germline, CDR1 is MNHEY and CDR2 SMNVEV (reference sequence). V trimming: 6 bases; J trimming: 0 bases; junction bases outside the gene matches: 5. This CDR3 contains 15 residues. In DNA, the CDR3 is TGTGCCAGCAGGCCGGGACTATACTCCTACAATGAGCAGTTCTTC. Protein sequence: CASRPGLYSYNEQFF.

This clone was seen more than once but under ten times. The chain joins TRBV28 to TRBJ1-4, with TRBD1 identical over 7 bases. The V gene's germline CDR1 is MDHEN and CDR2 SYDVKM. J was trimmed by 7 bases and V by 7 bases; bases with no gene match: 6. The CDR3 length is 13 residues. The CDR3 DNA follows: TGTGCCAGCAAGGGGGCCTTTACTGAAAAACTGTTTTTT. This sequence encodes CASKGAFTEKLFF.

The rearrangement joins TRBV19 to TRBJ1-4; maybe TRBD1 (5 bases). This CDR3 has 14 amino acids. Trimming removed 7 bases at V and 7 bases at J, with 16 bases between. Germline V lookup: CDR1 LNHDA, CDR2 SQIVND (reference sequence). The CDR3 nucleotides read TGTGCCAGTAACGAAGCGGGGGTAGGTGAAAAACTGTTTTTT. Encoded protein: CASNEAGVGEKLFF.

This chain links TRBV28 with TRBJ2-1, with 9 bases that match TRBD2. V shed 6 bases and J 8 bases; nucleotides not matched to a gene: 11. The CDR3 runs to 15 residues. Germline V CDR1 and CDR2: MDHEN, SYDVKM. Written as DNA, the CDR3 is TGTGCCAGCAGGGCGGGGGGGCCCCCGGGGGATGAGCAGTTCTTC. Its translation: CASRAGGPPGDEQFF.

The J gene is TRBJ1-2, the V gene TRBV28, with TRBD1 matching over 7 bases. The CDR3 length is 13 residues. Germline V gene data show CDR1 as MDHEN and CDR2 as SYDVKM. The V and J ends lost 5 bases and 7 bases, in that order; junction bases with no gene match: 7. CDR3 bases: TGTGCCAGCAGTCCAGGGGGGCAGTTTGGCTACACCTTC. Translation: CASSPGGQFGYTF.

This chain connects TRBV10-3 to TRBJ1-2, with D uncertain. The germline CDR1 and CDR2 sequences are ENHRY and SYGVKD. CDR3 size: 14 residues. The germline V and J ends were trimmed by 3 bases and 0 bases, with 8 bases remaining between them. The CDR3, as DNA: TGTGCCATCAGTGATAGCCAGCCTAACTATGGCTACACCTTC. It is translated as CAISDSQPNYGYTF.

Only a few counts were recorded for this clone. V is TRBV7-9 and J is TRBJ2-7, with TRBD1 identical over 9 bases. The junction had 5 bases not matched to a gene; V was cut back by 5 bases and J by 3 bases. This CDR3 is built from 14 residues. Germline CDR1 reads SEHNR; CDR2 reads FQNEAQ (reference sequence). The CDR3 here is CASSQGQGVYEQYF. The CDR3 nucleotides read TGTGCCAGCAGCCAGGGACAGGGTGTCTACGAGCAGTACTTC.

The V call is TRBV9, the J call TRBJ2-1; TRBD2 agrees at 16 bases. V dropped 4 bases and J dropped 5; count of bases not matched to a gene: 6. The V gene's germline CDR1 is SGDLS and CDR2 YYNGEE. This CDR3 comprises 17 residues. CDR3 in amino acids: CASSLGLAGGPHNEQFF. CDR3 bases: TGTGCCAGCAGCTTGGGACTAGCGGGAGGGCCTCACAATGAGCAGTTCTTC.

The rearrangement joins TRBV19 to TRBJ1-5, with 7 bases aligning to TRBD1. J lost 2 bases, V lost 6 bases, and 7 bases had no gene match. CDR1 and CDR2 from the germline V gene are LNHDA and SQIVND (reference sequence). The CDR3 covers 15 residues. For the CDR3, the DNA is TGTGCCAGTAGAGCCCAGGGGGGAGGCAATCAGCCCCAGCATTTT. Translating gives CASRAQGGGNQPQHF. Looking up the rest from reference TRBV19 and TRBJ1-5 gives the full variable domain: DGGITQSPKYLFRKEGQNVTLSCEQNLNHDAMYWYRQDPGQGLRLIYYSQIVNDFQKGDIAEGYSVSREKKESFPLTVTSAQKNPTAFYLCASRAQGGGNQPQHFGDGTRLSIL.

V usage is TRBV5-1 and J usage is TRBJ2-5; D is perhaps TRBD1 (6 bases). V dropped 9 bases and J dropped 0 bases, with 18 bases sitting between them. This CDR3 comprises 15 residues. The germline V gene encodes CDR1 SGHRS and CDR2 YFSETQ. CDR3: CATQRAGQYQETQYF. In DNA form, the CDR3 reads TGCGCCACCCAGAGGGCAGGACAGTACCAAGAGACCCAGTACTTC. Full variable domain (missing parts from reference TRBV5-1 and TRBJ2-5): KAGVTQTPRYLIKTRGQQVTLSCSPISGHRSVSWYQQTPGQGLQFLFEYFSETQRNKGNFPGRFSGRQFSNSRSEMNVSTLELGDSALYLCATQRAGQYQETQYFGPGTRLLVL.

V usage is TRBV5-4 and J usage is TRBJ1-4, with 8 bases identical to TRBD1. CDR1 is SGHNT and CDR2 is YYREEE in the germline V gene (reference sequence). CDR3 length: 15 amino acids. Losses at the gene ends were 4 bases for V and 0 bases for J; bases not matched to a gene: 2. CDR3 nucleotides: TGTGCCAGCAGCGAGGGACAGGCAACTAATGAAAAACTGTTTTTT. Protein sequence: CASSEGQATNEKLFF.

V usage is TRBV23-1 and J usage is TRBJ2-1, with TRBD2 matching 8 bases. TRBV23-1 is noted as an ORF with a role that remains uncertain. Losses at the gene ends were 3 bases for V and 8 bases for J; bases not matched to a gene: 9. The CDR3 is 15 residues long. DNA for the CDR3: TGCGCCAGCAGTCATAATACGGGAGGGCCTCATGAGCAGTTCTTC. It encodes CASSHNTGGPHEQFF.

The chain recombines TRBV30 with TRBJ2-2; D possibly matches TRBD1 or TRBD2 (7 bases each). This CDR3 is built from 15 residues. V lost 8 bases to trimming and J lost 5 bases, with 21 bases between them. The germline V gene encodes CDR1 GTSNPN and CDR2 SVGIG (reference sequence). The CDR3 region is CASRAQGEGTGELFF. CDR3 nucleotides: TGTGCCAGCCGCGCCCAGGGGGAGGGGACCGGGGAGCTGTTTTTT.

The rearrangement links TRBV7-9 to TRBJ1-2; D call uncertain. V was cut by 0 bases and J by 3 bases, with 11 bases left in between. Per the germline V gene, CDR1 is SEHNR and CDR2 is FQNEAQ (reference sequence). This CDR3 has 15 residues. CDR3 in DNA: TGTGCCAGCAGCTTAGCTACCGGCGAGGACTATGGCTACACCTTC. As protein: CASSLATGEDYGYTF.

This chain uses TRBV15 with TRBJ2-1; weak D call: TRBD1 (8 bases). The germline V and J ends were trimmed by 5 bases and 3 bases, with 17 bases remaining between them. The CDR3 spans 16 residues. CDR1 is LNHNV and CDR2 is YYDKDF in the germline V gene (reference sequence). The chain's CDR3 is CATSDNNRGGYNEQFF. The DNA for the CDR3 is TGTGCCACCAGCGATAACAACAGGGGGGGCTACAATGAGCAGTTCTTC. The full variable domain, with the rest looked up from reference TRBV15 and TRBJ2-1, is DAMVIQNPRYQVTQFGKPVTLSCSQTLNHNVMYWYQQKSSQAPKLLFHYYDKDFNNEADTPDNFQSRRPNTSFCFLDIRSPGLGDTAMYLCATSDNNRGGYNEQFFGPGTRLTVL.

For this clone: One end of the junction varies from germline; a read error may be responsible. V and J are TRBV20-1 and TRBJ2-3; possibly TRBD1 or TRBD2 for D (5 bases each). Looked up from germline, CDR1 is DFQATT and CDR2 is SNEGSKA (reference sequence). This CDR3 contains 11 residues. Written as DNA, the CDR3 is TGCAGTGCTAGTGGGGGTGATAAGCAGTATTTT. Its translation is CSASGGDKQYF.